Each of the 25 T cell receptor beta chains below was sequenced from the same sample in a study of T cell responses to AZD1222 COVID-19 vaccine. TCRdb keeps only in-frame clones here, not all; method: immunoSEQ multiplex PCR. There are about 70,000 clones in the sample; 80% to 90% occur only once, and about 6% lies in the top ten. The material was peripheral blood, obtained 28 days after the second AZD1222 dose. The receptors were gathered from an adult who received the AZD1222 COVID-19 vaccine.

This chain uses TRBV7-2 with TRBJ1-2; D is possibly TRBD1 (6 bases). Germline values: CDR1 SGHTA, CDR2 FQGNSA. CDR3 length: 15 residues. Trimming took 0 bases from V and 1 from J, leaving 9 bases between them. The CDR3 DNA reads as TGTGCCAGCAGCTTAGCGGCAGGGGTTAACTATGGCTACACCTTC. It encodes CASSLAAGVNYGYTF.

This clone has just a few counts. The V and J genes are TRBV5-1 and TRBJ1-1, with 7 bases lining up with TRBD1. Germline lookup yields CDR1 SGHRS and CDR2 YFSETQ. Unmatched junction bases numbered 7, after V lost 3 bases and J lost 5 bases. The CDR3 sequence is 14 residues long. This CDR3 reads CASSSQGRVTEAFF. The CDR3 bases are TGCGCCAGCAGCTCACAGGGGAGGGTGACTGAAGCTTTCTTT.

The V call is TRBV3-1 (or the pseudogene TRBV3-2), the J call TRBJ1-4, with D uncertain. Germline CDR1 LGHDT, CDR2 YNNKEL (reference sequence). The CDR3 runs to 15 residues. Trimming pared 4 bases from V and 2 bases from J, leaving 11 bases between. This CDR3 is CASSRTQQTNEKLFF. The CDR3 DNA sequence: TGTGCCAGCAGCCGAACCCAGCAGACTAATGAAAAACTGTTTTTT.

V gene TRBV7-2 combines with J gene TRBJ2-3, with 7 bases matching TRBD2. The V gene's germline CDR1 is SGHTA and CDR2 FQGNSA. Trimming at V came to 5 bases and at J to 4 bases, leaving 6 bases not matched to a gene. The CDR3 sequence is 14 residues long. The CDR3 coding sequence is TGTGCCAGCAGCACCCGACGGGGGGCAGATACGCAGTATTTT. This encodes CASSTRRGADTQYF. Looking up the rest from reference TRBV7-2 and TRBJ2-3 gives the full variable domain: GAGVSQSPSNKVTEKGKDVELRCDPISGHTALYWYRQSLGQGLEFLIYFQGNSAPDKSGLPSDRFSAERTGGSVSTLTIQRTQQEDSAVYLCASSTRRGADTQYFGPGTRLTVL.

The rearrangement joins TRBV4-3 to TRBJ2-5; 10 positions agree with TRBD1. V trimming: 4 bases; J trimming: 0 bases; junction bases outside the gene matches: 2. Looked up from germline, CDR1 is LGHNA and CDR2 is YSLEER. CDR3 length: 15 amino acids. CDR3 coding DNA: TGCGCCAGCAGCCGGGACAGGGGTGACCAAGAGACCCAGTACTTC. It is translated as CASSRDRGDQETQYF.

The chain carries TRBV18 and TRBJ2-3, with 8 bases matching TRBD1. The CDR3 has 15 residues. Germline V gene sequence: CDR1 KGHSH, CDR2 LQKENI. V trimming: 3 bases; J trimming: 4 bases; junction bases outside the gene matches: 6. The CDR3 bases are TGTGCCAGCTCACCGACGGACAGGGATGCAGATACGCAGTATTTT. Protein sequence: CASSPTDRDADTQYF.

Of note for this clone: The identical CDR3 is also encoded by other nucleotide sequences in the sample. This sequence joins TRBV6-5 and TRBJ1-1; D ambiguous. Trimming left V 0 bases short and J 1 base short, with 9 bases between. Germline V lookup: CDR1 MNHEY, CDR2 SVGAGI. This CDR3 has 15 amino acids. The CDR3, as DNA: TGTGCCAGCAGTTACTCTGCCCGGGGGAACACTGAAGCTTTCTTT. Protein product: CASSYSARGNTEAFF.

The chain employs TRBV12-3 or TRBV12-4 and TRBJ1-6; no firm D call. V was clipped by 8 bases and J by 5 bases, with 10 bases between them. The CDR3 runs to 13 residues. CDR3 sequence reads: CASQFGNNSPLHF. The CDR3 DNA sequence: TGTGCCAGCCAGTTTGGGAATAATTCACCCCTCCACTTT.

The CDR3 loop reads CASSQYDSVNTEAFF. For the CDR3, the DNA is TGTGCCAGCAGTCAGTACGACAGTGTGAACACTGAAGCTTTCTTT. This chain connects TRBV28 to TRBJ1-1, with D possibly being TRBD1 (5 bases). Germline V gene sequence: CDR1 MDHEN, CDR2 SYDVKM. Trimming left V 5 bases short and J 0 bases short, with 13 bases between. The CDR3 length is 15 residues.

CDR3 sequence: CASRSWRNTEAFF. CDR3 nucleotides: TGTGCCAGCAGATCATGGCGGAACACTGAAGCTTTCTTT. The gene calls are TRBV13 and TRBJ1-1; D uncertain. The CDR3 runs 13 residues. With 6 bases removed from V and 1 base from J, the gap between germline ends came to 9 bases. Germline CDR1 and CDR2: PRHDT and FYEKMQ (reference sequence). The whole variable domain, remainder taken from reference TRBV13 and TRBJ1-1, is AAGVIQSPRHLIKEKRETATLKCYPIPRHDTVYWYQQGPGQDPQFLISFYEKMQSDKGSIPDRFSAQQFSDYHSELNMSSLELGDSALYFCASRSWRNTEAFFGQGTRLTVV.

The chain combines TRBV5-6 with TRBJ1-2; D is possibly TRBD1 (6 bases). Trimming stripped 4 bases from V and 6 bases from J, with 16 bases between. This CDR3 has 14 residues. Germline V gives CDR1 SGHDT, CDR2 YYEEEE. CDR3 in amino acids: CASSRGQYSDGYTF. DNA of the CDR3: TGTGCCAGCAGCCGGGGGCAATATTCCGATGGCTACACCTTC.

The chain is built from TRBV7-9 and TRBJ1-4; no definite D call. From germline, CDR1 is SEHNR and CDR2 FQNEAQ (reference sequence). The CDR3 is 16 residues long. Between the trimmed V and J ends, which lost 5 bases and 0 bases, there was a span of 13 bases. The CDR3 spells CASSPDGVSTNEKLFF. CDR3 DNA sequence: TGTGCCAGCAGCCCCGATGGGGTTTCAACTAATGAAAAACTGTTTTTT.

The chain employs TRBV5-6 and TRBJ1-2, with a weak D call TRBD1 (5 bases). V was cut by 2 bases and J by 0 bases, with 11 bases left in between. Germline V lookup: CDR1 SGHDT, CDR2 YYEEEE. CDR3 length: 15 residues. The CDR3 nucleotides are TGTGCCAGCAGCTTCGGGGCTGCCTCTAACTATGGCTACACCTTC. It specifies CASSFGAASNYGYTF.

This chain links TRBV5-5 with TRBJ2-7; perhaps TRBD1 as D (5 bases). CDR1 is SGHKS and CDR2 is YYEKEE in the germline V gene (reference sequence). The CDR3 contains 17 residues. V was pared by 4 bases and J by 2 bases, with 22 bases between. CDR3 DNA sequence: TGTGCCAGCAGCGCCGACAGCCGACCGACTGCGCCCTACGAGCAGTACTTC. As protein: CASSADSRPTAPYEQYF.

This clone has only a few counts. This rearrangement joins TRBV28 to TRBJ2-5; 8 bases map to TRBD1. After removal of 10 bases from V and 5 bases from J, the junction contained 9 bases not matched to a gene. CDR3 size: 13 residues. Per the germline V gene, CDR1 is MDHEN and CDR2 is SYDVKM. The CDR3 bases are TGTGCCACCTTGACAGGGGCCCGGGAGACCCAGTACTTC. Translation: CATLTGARETQYF.

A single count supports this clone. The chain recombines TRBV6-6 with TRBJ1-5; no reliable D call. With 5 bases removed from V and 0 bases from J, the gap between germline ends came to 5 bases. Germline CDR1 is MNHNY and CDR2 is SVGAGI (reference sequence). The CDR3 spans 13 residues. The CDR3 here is CASSIDSNQPQHF. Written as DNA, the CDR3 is TGTGCCAGCAGTATAGATAGCAATCAGCCCCAGCATTTT.

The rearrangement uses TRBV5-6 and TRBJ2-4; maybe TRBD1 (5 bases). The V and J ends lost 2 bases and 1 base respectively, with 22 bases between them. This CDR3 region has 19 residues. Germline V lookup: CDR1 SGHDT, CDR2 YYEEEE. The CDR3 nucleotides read TGTGCCAGCAGCTTTCCTCAGGGTTCGCTCCCGCCGGCCAAAAACATTCAGTACTTC. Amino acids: CASSFPQGSLPPAKNIQYF.

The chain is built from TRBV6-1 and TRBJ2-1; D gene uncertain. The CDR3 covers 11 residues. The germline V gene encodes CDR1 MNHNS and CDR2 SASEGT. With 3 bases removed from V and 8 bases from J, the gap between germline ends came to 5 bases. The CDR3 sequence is CASSEGYEQFF. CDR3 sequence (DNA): TGTGCCAGCAGTGAGGGGTATGAGCAGTTCTTC.

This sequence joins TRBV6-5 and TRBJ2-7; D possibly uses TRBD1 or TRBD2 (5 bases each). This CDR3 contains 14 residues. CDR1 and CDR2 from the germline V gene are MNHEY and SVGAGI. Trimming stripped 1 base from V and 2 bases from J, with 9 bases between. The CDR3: CASSYLGDPYEQYF. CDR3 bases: TGTGCCAGCAGTTACTTGGGGGATCCCTACGAGCAGTACTTC.

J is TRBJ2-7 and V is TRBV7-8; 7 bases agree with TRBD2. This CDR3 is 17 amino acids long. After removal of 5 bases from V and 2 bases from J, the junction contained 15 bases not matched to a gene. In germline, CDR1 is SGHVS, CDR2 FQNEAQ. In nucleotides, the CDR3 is TGTGCCAGCAGCCCTTTCCCTGGGGAGGGACCCGCCTACGAGCAGTACTTC. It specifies CASSPFPGEGPAYEQYF.

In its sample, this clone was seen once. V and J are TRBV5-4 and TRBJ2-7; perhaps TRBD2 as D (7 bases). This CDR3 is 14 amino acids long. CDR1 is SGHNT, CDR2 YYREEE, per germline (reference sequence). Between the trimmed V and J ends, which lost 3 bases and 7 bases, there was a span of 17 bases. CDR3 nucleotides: TGTGCCAGCAGCTCCCCGGGGGGCGTGGGGGAGCAGTACTTC. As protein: CASSSPGGVGEQYF. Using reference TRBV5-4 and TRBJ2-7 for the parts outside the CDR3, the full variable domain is ETGVTQSPTHLIKTRGQQVTLRCSSQSGHNTVSWYQQALGQGPQFIFQYYREEENGRGNFPPRFSGLQFPNYSSELNVNALELDDSALYLCASSSPGGVGEQYFGPGTRLTVT.

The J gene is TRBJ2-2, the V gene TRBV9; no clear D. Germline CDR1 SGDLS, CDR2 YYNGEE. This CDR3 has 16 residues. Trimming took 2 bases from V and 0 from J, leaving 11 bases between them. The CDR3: CASSVSPDPNTGELFF. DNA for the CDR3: TGTGCCAGCAGCGTTTCTCCAGACCCGAACACCGGGGAGCTGTTTTTT.

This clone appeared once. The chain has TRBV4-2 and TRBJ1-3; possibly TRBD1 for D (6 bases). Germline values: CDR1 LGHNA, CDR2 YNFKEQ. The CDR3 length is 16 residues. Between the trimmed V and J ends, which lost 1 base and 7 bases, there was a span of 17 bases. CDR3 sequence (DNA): TGTGCCAGCAGCCAAGGGGGTGAGGGGGTTCTGAACACCATATATTTT. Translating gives CASSQGGEGVLNTIYF.

The CDR3 sequence: CASTGRRANTEAFF. The CDR3 region has the DNA TGTGCCAGCACCGGCCGGCGGGCGAACACTGAAGCTTTCTTT. The rearrangement uses TRBV6-6 and TRBJ1-1; D unclear. V was cut by 7 bases and J by 1 base, with 13 bases left in between. Germline V gene lookup returns CDR1 MNHNY and CDR2 SVGAGI (reference sequence). CDR3 size: 14 residues.

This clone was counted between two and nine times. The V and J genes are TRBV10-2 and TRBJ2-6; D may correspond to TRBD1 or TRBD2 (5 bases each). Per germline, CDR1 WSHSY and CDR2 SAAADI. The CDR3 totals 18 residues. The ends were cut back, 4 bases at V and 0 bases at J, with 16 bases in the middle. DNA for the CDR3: TGCGCCAGCAGTGCTCTCCGGGACCTGAGCTCTGGGGCCAACGTCCTGACTTTC. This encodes CASSALRDLSSGANVLTF.